This T cell receptor beta chain derives from a study of technical replicates of blood from a handful of donors. Germline V gives CDR1 SGHDT, CDR2 YYEEEE. The V end lost 7 bases, the J end lost 0 bases, and 15 bases lay between the germline ends. There are 15 residues in the CDR3. Profiled with immunoSEQ multiplex PCR; TCRdb holds only in-frame clones, not every one. Of over 60,000 clones listed, 93% are singletons. The sequence came from a human donor in good health. V and J are TRBV5-6 and TRBJ2-3; D not resolved. The sequenced material came from T cells isolated from PBMCs. Here the CDR3 reads CASGPGGLSTDTQYF. Here the CDR3 DNA reads TGTGCCAGCGGGCCTGGTGGGCTAAGCACAGATACGCAGTATTTT.